The source of this T cell receptor beta chain is a study of high-grade serous ovarian cancer treatment subgroups. Broader study findings: Higher neoantigen levels went with greater TCR clonal relatedness.

In its sample, this clone was seen a few times. Its antigen is undetermined. The V and J ends lost 6 bases and 3 bases respectively, with 8 bases between them. CDR1 is MNHNS and CDR2 is SASEGT in the germline V gene. The CDR3 is 12 residues long. Using immunoSEQ multiplex PCR, the repertoire was profiled, and TCRdb retains in-frame clones only, with some absent. The sample lists about 4,700 clones; approximately 70% were seen once. The tumor samples were collected prior to definitive surgery or chemotherapy. This receptor was obtained from a human donor with high-grade serous ovarian cancer. This chain links TRBV6-1 with TRBJ1-2; D not resolved. Sequenced: tumor tissue. Here the CDR3 reads CASSLEHYGYTF. The CDR3 coding sequence is TGTGCCAGCAGCCTTGAACACTATGGCTACACCTTC.